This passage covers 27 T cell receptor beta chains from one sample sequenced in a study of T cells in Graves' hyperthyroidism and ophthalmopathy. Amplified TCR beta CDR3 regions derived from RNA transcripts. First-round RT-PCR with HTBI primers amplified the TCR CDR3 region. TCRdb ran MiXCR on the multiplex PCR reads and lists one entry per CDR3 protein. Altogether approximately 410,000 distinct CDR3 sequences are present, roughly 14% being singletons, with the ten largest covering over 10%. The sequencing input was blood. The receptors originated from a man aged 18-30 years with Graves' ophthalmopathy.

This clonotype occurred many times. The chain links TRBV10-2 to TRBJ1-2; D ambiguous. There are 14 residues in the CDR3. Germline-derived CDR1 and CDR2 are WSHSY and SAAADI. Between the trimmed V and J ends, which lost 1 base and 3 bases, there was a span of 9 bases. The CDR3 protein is CASSEFSQDYGYTF. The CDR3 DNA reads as TGCGCCAGCAGTGAGTTTAGTCAGGACTATGGCTACACCTTC.

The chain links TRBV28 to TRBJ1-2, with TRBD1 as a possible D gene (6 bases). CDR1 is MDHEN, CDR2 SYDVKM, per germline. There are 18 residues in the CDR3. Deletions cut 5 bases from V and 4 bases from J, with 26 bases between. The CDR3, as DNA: TGTGCCAGCAGTCCAACAGGGTTCCGTCGCGGGGTTAGCTATGGCTACACCTTC. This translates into CASSPTGFRRGVSYGYTF.

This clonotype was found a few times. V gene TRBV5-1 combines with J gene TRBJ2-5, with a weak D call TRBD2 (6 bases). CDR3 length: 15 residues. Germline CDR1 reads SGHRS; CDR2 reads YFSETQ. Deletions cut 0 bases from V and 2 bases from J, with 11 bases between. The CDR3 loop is CASSLAGVGQETQYF. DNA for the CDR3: TGCGCCAGCAGCTTGGCGGGGGTAGGGCAAGAGACCCAGTACTTC.

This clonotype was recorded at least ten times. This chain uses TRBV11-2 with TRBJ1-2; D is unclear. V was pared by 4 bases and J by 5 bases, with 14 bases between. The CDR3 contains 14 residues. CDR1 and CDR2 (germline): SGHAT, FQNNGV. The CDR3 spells CASSWAGQEYGYTF. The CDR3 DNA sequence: TGTGCCAGCAGCTGGGCCGGGCAGGAGTATGGCTACACCTTC.

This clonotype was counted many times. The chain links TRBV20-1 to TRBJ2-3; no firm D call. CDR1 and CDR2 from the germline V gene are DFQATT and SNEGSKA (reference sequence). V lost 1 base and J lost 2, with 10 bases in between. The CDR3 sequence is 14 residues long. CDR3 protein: CSARVLYNTDTQYF. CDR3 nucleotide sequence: TGCAGTGCTAGAGTTCTATACAACACAGATACGCAGTATTTT.

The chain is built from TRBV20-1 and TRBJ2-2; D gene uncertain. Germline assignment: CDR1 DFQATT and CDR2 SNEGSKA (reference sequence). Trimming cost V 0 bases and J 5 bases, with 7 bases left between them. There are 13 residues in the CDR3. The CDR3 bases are TGCAGTGCTAGAGAACCGGAAACCGGGGAGCTGTTTTTT. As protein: CSAREPETGELFF.

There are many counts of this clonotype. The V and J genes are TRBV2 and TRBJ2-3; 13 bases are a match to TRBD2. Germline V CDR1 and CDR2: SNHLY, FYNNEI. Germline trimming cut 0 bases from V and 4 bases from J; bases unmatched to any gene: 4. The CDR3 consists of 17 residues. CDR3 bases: TGTGCCAGCAGTGAAGCGAAACTAGCGGGGGGGCCAGATACGCAGTATTTT. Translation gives CASSEAKLAGGPDTQYF.

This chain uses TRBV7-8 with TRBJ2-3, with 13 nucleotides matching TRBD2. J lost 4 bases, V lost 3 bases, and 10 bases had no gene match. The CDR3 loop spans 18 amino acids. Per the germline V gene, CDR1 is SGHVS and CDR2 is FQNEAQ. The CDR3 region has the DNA TGTGCCAGCAGCTTTCCTTCAGGACTAGCGGGAGTCTCAGATACGCAGTATTTT. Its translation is CASSFPSGLAGVSDTQYF. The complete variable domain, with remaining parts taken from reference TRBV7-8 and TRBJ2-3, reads GAGVSQSPRYKVAKRGQDVALRCDPISGHVSLFWYQQALGQGPEFLTYFQNEAQLDKSGLPSDRFFAERPEGSVSTLKIQRTQQEDSAVYLCASSFPSGLAGVSDTQYFGPGTRLTVL.

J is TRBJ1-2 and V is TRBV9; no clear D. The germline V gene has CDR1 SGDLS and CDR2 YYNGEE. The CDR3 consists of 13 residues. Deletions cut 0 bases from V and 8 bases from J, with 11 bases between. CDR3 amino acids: CASSVGGIGGYTF. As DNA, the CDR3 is TGTGCCAGCAGCGTAGGCGGGATAGGGGGCTACACCTTC.

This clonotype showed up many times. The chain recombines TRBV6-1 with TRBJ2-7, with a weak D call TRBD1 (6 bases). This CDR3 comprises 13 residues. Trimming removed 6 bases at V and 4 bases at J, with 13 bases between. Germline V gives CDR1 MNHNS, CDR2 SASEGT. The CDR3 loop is CASRIPGQYEQYF. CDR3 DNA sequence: TGTGCCAGCAGGATACCGGGACAATACGAGCAGTACTTC.

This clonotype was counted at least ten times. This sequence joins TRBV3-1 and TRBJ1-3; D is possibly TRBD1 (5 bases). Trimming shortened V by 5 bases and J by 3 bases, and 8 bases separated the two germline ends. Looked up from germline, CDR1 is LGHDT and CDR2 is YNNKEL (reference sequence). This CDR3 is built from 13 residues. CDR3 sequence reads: CASSSQGGNTIYF. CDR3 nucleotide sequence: TGTGCCAGCAGCTCCCAGGGTGGAAACACCATATATTTT.

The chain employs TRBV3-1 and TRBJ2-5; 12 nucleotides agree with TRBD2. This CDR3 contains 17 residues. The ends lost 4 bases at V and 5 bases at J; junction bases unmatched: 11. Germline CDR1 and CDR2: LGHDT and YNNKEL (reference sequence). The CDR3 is CASSRELAGGWVETQYF. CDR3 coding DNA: TGTGCCAGCAGCCGAGAGCTAGCGGGGGGGTGGGTGGAGACCCAGTACTTC.

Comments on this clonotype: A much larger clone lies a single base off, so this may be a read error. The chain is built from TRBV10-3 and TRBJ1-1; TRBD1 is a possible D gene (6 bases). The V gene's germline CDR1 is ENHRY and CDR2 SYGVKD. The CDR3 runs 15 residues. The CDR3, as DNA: TGTGCCATCAGTGATTCGCAGGGGACCGACACTGAAACTTTCTTT. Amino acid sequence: CAISDSQGTDTETFF.

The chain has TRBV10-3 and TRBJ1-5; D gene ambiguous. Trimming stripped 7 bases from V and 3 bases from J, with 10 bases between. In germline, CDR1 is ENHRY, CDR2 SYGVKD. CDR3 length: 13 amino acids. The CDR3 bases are TGTGCCATCAACAAGGACGTCAATCAGCCCCAGCATTTT. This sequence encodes CAINKDVNQPQHF.

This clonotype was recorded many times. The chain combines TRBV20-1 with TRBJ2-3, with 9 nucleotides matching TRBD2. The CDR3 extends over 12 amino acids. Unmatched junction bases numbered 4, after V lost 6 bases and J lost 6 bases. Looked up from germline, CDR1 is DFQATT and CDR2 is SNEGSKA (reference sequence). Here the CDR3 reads CSALGLADTQYF. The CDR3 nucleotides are TGCAGTGCCCTTGGACTAGCGGATACGCAGTATTTT.

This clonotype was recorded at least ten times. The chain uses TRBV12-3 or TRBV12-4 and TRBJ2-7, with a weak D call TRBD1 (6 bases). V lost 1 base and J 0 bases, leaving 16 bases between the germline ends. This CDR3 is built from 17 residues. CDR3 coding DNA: TGTGCCAGCAGTTTAGGGGTTGTGGGGGCAATCTCCTACGAGCAGTACTTC. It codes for CASSLGVVGAISYEQYF.

The DNA for the CDR3 is TGCGCCAGCACCCGGACGGCGGACTCTGGAAACACCATATATTTT. Protein product: CASTRTADSGNTIYF. V usage is TRBV4-1 and J usage is TRBJ1-3; no definite D call. This CDR3 spans 15 amino acids. Trimming stripped 7 bases from V and 0 bases from J, with 13 bases between. Looked up from germline, CDR1 is MGHRA and CDR2 is YSYEKL.

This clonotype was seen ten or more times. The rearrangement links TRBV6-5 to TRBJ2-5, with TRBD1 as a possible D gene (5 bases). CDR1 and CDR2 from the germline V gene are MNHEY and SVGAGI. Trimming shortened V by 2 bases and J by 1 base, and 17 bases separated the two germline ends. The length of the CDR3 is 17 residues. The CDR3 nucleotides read TGTGCCAGCAGTTACGGTAGGGGCTTTGCCCTCCAAGAGACCCAGTACTTC. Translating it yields CASSYGRGFALQETQYF.

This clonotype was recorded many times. CDR3 coding DNA: TGTGCCAGCAGTTTGGCCCTAGCGGGGGGTTTTAGCTCTGGGGCCAACGTCCTGACTTTC. This sequence encodes CASSLALAGGFSSGANVLTF. The rearrangement uses TRBV12-3 or TRBV12-4 and TRBJ2-6, with 11 bases fitting TRBD2. With V trimmed by 3 bases and J by 0 bases, 10 bases remained unmatched. The CDR3 is 20 amino acids.

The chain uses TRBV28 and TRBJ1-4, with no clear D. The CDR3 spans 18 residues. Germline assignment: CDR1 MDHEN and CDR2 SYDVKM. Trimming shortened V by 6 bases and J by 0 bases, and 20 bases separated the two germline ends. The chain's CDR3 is CASSPQFTTRTTNEKLFF. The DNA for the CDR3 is TGTGCCAGCAGCCCCCAATTTACCACCCGCACAACTAATGAAAAACTGTTTTTT.

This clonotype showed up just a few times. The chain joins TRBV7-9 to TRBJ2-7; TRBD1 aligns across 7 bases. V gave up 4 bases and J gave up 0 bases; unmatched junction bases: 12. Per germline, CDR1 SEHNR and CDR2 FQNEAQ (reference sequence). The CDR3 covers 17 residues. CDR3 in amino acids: CASSSTQPDRPSYEQYF. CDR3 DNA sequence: TGTGCCAGCAGCTCAACACAGCCGGACAGGCCCTCCTACGAGCAGTACTTC. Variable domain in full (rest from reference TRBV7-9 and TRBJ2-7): DTGVSQNPRHKITKRGQNVTFRCDPISEHNRLYWYRQTLGQGPEFLTYFQNEAQLEKSRLLSDRFSAERPKGSFSTLEIQRTEQGDSAMYLCASSSTQPDRPSYEQYFGPGTRLTVT.

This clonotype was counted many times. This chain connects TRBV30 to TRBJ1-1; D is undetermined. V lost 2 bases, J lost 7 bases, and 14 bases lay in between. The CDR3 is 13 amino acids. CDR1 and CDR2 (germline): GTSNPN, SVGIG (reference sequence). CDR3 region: CAWSPSEFGEAFF. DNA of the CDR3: TGTGCCTGGAGTCCCAGCGAGTTCGGTGAAGCTTTCTTT.

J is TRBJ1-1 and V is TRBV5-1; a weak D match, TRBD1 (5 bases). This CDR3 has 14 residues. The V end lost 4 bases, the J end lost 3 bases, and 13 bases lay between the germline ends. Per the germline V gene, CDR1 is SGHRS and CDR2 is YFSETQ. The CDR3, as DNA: TGCGCCAGCAGCCTGTCGGGGGAGGACACTGAAGCTTTCTTT. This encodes CASSLSGEDTEAFF.

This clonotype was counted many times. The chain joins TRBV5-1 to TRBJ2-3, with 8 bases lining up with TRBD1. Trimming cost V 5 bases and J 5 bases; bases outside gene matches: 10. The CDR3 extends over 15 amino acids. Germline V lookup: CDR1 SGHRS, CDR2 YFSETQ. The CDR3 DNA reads TGCGCCAGCAGAGGAAGGCAGGGGGCTGGAGATACGCAGTATTTT. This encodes CASRGRQGAGDTQYF.

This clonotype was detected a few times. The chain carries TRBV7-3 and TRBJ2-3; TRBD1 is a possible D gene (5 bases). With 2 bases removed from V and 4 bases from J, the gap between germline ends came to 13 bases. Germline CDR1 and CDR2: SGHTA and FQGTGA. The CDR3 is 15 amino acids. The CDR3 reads CASSLSVLGADTQYF. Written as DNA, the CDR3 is TGTGCCAGCAGCTTATCGGTGCTAGGGGCAGATACGCAGTATTTT.

This CDR3 reads CASSVTGTGGSGELFF. As DNA, the CDR3 is TGTGCCAGCAGCGTGACCGGGACAGGGGGCTCCGGGGAGCTGTTTTTT. The chain is built from TRBV9 and TRBJ2-2; 12 bases are a match to TRBD1. The CDR3 extends over 16 amino acids. Looked up from germline, CDR1 is SGDLS and CDR2 is YYNGEE. Unmatched junction bases numbered 5, after V lost 2 bases and J lost 6 bases. Complete variable domain (other parts from reference TRBV9 and TRBJ2-2): DSGVTQTPKHLITATGQRVTLRCSPRSGDLSVYWYQQSLDQGLQFLIQYYNGEERAKGNILERFSAQQFPDLHSELNLSSLELGDSALYFCASSVTGTGGSGELFFGEGSRLTVL.

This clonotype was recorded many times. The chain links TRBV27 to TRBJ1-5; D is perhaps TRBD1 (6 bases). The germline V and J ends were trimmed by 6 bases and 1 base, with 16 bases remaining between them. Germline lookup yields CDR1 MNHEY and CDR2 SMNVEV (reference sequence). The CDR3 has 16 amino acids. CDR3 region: CASSPAPDRSNQPQHF. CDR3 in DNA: TGTGCCAGCAGCCCCGCCCCGGACAGAAGCAATCAGCCCCAGCATTTT.